These T cell receptor beta chains were read from a single sample in a study of control samples from healthy donors and cancer patients. Data came from immunoSEQ multiplex PCR; TCRdb stores just in-frame clones and leaves some out. This sample has roughly 73,000 clones, with 75% to 90% found just once. Input material: blood. Source of these receptors: a man aged 50 to 60 in good health. The CDR3 runs from the conserved cysteine through the conserved F or W. A D gene is named only where the DNA matches it firmly. Rows may omit the clone size; those that give it use once, few, many or a size class.

>12|TRBJ1-2|once|TRBV28|NA
TGTGCCAGCAGTTTAAACAGGGATGGCTACACCTTC
CASSLNRDGYTF
>12|TRBJ2-1|NA|TRBV19|NA
TGTGCCAGTAGCCCCTCCGAGAATGAGCAGTTCTTC
CASSPSENEQFF
>15|TRBJ1-2|NA|TRBV19|NA
TGTGCCAGTAGTATAGCCAGGGGTGCTGACTATGGCTACACCTTC
CASSIARGADYGYTF
>14|TRBJ1-3|NA|TRBV5-1|NA
TGCGCCAGCAGCTTGGCTGGCGGCGGAAACACCATATATTTT
CASSLAGGGNTIYF
>15|TRBJ2-7|NA|TRBV4-3|TRBD1
TGCGCCAGCAGCCGAAGACAGGGTCCCTCCTACGAGCAGTACTTC
CASSRRQGPSYEQYF
>12|TRBJ1-2|few|TRBV6-5|NA
TGTGCCAGCAAGCTACGGGGGGGCGGCTACACCTTC
CASKLRGGGYTF
>12|TRBJ1-2|NA|TRBV2|NA
TGTGCCAGCAGTGAAATAGGGTATGGCTACACCTTC
CASSEIGYGYTF
>13|TRBJ2-3|NA|TRBV28|NA
TGTGCCAGCAGTTTGAGTCCCGCAGATACGCAGTATTTT
CASSLSPADTQYF
>13|TRBJ2-7|NA|TRBV19|NA
TGTGCCAGTAGTATCACGGTAACCTACGAGCAGTACTTC
CASSITVTYEQYF
>13|TRBJ1-2|NA|TRBV9|NA
TGTGCCAGCAGCCCGAGGGATGGTTATGGCTACACCTTC
CASSPRDGYGYTF
>15|TRBJ2-7|NA|TRBV4-3|TRBD1
TGCGCCAGCAGCCAAGGACAGGGACACTCCTACGAGCAGTACTTC
CASSQGQGHSYEQYF
>10|TRBJ2-5|NA|TRBV20-1|NA
TGCAGTGCTAGCTCAGAGACCCAGTACTTC
CSASSETQYF
>15|TRBJ2-5|NA|TRBV4-3|TRBD2
TGCGCCAGCAGCCGGGGGGGAGGAGGGCAAGAGACCCAGTACTTC
CASSRGGGGQETQYF
>15|TRBJ1-3|NA|TRBV9|TRBD1
TGTGCCAGCAGCCCCCGGACAGGGTGGGGAAACACCATATATTTT
CASSPRTGWGNTIYF
>13|TRBJ1-1|NA|TRBV6-5|NA
TGTGCCAGCAGTTACGAATTTCGCACTGAAGCTTTCTTT
CASSYEFRTEAFF
>17|TRBJ2-2|NA|TRBV24-1|TRBD1
TGTGCCACCAGTGATCTACCGACAGGGCCGAACACCGGGGAGCTGTTTTTT
CATSDLPTGPNTGELFF
>18|TRBJ2-2|NA|TRBV27|TRBD2
TGTGCCAGCAGGGGACTAGCGGGAGTCCGACCGAACACCGGGGAGCTGTTTTTT
CASRGLAGVRPNTGELFF
>15|TRBJ2-5|NA|TRBV11-3|NA
TGTGCCAGCAGCTTAGGCTTAAGGGGTCAGGGGACCCAGTACTTC
CASSLGLRGQGTQYF
>14|TRBJ1-5|NA|TRBV30|TRBD1
TGTGCCTGGTCGGGGACAGGGATTAATCAGCCCCAGCATTTT
CAWSGTGINQPQHF
>18|TRBJ2-7|once|TRBV11-2|TRBD2
TGTGCCAGCAGCCCAGATCTTGGACTAGCGGGAGGAATATACGAGCAGTACTTC
CASSPDLGLAGGIYEQYF
>14|TRBJ2-5|NA|TRBV5-1|NA
TGCGCCAGCAGCTTCTACAGGGAAACGGAGACCCAGTACTTC
CASSFYRETETQYF
>17|TRBJ1-4|NA|TRBV5-1|TRBD1
TGCGCCAGCAGCTCCGGACCCAACAGGGGAGATAATGAAAAACTGTTTTTT
CASSSGPNRGDNEKLFF
>14|TRBJ1-4|NA|TRBV9|NA
TGTGCCAGCAGCCTGGGGGTAACTAATGAAAAACTGTTTTTT
CASSLGVTNEKLFF
>14|TRBJ2-2|few|TRBV4-1|NA
TGCGCCAGCAGAGCGGTTTCGAACACCGGGGAGCTGTTTTTT
CASRAVSNTGELFF
>15|TRBJ2-7|NA|TRBV4-2|TRBD2
TGTGCCAGCAGCCAAGATCAGCGGGGGGGTGGGCAGCAGTACTTC
CASSQDQRGGGQQYF
>15|TRBJ2-5|NA|TRBV9|TRBD2
TGTGCCAGCAGCTTACTAGCGGGGGATAGAGAGACCCAGTACTTC
CASSLLAGDRETQYF
>16|TRBJ2-2|few|TRBV7-3|TRBD2
TGTGCCAGCAGCGTCAGCGGGGGGGCCGTTGGCGGGGAGCTGTTTTTT
CASSVSGGAVGGELFF
>13|TRBJ1-2|NA|TRBV19|NA
TGTGCCAGTACACGAGATTTTAACTATGGCTACACCTTC
CASTRDFNYGYTF
>13|TRBJ2-1|NA|TRBV7-3|NA
TGTGCCAGCTCGAGGGGGAGATACAATGAGCAGTTCTTC
CASSRGRYNEQFF
>16|TRBJ2-7|NA|TRBV6-2/TRBV6-3|NA
TGTGCCAGCAGCAATAATCTTCGGGGACGGACCTACGAGCAGTACTTC
CASSNNLRGRTYEQYF
>12|TRBJ2-7|NA|TRBV7-2|NA
TGTGCCAGCAGCTTAGTAACGTACGAGCAGTACTTC
CASSLVTYEQYF
>15|TRBJ1-6|NA|TRBV27|NA
TGTGCCAGCAGTTTAAAAGTCGGGGGGCAATCACCCCTCCACTTT
CASSLKVGGQSPLHF
>14|TRBJ1-2|NA|TRBV5-4|NA
TGTGCCAGCAGCTTAATTCAAACTAACTATGGCTACACCTTC
CASSLIQTNYGYTF
>15|TRBJ2-7|NA|TRBV5-5|NA
TGTGCCAGCAGCTTTCGGTCAAGGGGCTACTACGAGCAGTACTTC
CASSFRSRGYYEQYF
>17|TRBJ1-5|NA|TRBV19|TRBD1
TGTGCCAGTAGTATATTTAGAGGGGGACAGGGGGGCCAGCCCCAGCATTTT
CASSIFRGGQGGQPQHF
>16|TRBJ1-2|NA|TRBV5-1|TRBD1
TGCGCCAGCAGCTTGACAGGGGGCTTTGAGTCGAATGGCTACACCTTC
CASSLTGGFESNGYTF
>15|TRBJ1-5|NA|TRBV3-1/TRBV3-2|NA
TGTGCCAGCAGCCAAGGCCGGTCAGGGAGTCAGCCCCAGCATTTT
CASSQGRSGSQPQHF
>17|TRBJ1-2|few|TRBV4-2|NA
TGTGCCAGCAGCCAAGACAACCGGTCAGGGGTCGGACGTGGCTACACCTTC
CASSQDNRSGVGRGYTF
>15|TRBJ2-7|NA|TRBV24-1|TRBD2
TGTGCCACCAGTGAGGGCGGGAGCGGCTCCTACGAGCAGTACTTC
CATSEGGSGSYEQYF
>15|TRBJ1-1|NA|TRBV11-3|NA
TGTGCCAGCAGACCCGACCCGGGACAGAACACTGAAGCTTTCTTT
CASRPDPGQNTEAFF
>15|TRBJ2-7|NA|TRBV4-3|NA
TGCGCCAGCGGGTCCGGGCCGGGCGGGGCCTACGAGCAGTACTTC
CASGSGPGGAYEQYF
>15|TRBJ2-1|NA|TRBV6-5|NA
TGTGCCAGCGGCAAACCGGGACCTCGGCGGAATGAGCAGTTCTTC
CASGKPGPRRNEQFF
>16|TRBJ2-7|NA|TRBV15|NA
TGTGCCACCAGCAGAGCTATGGGCGGGGCTTCCTACGAGCAGTACTTC
CATSRAMGGASYEQYF
>14|TRBJ1-1|once|TRBV6-5|NA
TGTGCCAGCAGTAGGGGGGCCCGGGGCACTGAAGCTTTCTTT
CASSRGARGTEAFF
>14|TRBJ1-2|NA|TRBV24-1|NA
TGTGCCACCAGTCCTCCCGGGGCTAACTATGGCTACACCTTC
CATSPPGANYGYTF
>15|TRBJ1-4|NA|TRBV5-4|NA
TGTGCCAGCAGCCCGTCGGAAGTGATAGGGGAAAAACTGTTTTTT
CASSPSEVIGEKLFF
>14|TRBJ2-3|NA|TRBV9|TRBD1
TGTGCCAGCAGCCCAGGACAGGGGGTCGATACGCAGTATTTT
CASSPGQGVDTQYF
>14|TRBJ1-1|NA|TRBV19|TRBD1
TGTGCCAGTAGAGACGGACAGGTGAACACTGAAGCTTTCTTT
CASRDGQVNTEAFF
>15|TRBJ1-2|NA|TRBV9|NA
TGTGCCAGCAGCCCCCGGAGGGGGGTCGGCTATGGCTACACCTTC
CASSPRRGVGYGYTF
>14|TRBJ2-5|NA|TRBV15|NA
TGTGCCACCAGCCTCACTAGTGTGGGAGAGACCCAGTACTTC
CATSLTSVGETQYF